This T cell receptor (beta chain) originates from a study of radiation and T cells in renal cell carcinoma. Notes on the study in general: No pretreatment tumor biopsies were available for baseline clonotypes.

Germline loops: CDR1 MNHNS, CDR2 SASEGT. This CDR3 spans 15 amino acids. V dropped 6 bases and J dropped 4 bases, with 16 bases sitting between them. With respect to this clone: Its specificity is not known.

Repertoires were generated with immunoSEQ multiplex PCR, while TCRdb's copy carries only in-frame clones and drops some. The sample holds 150,000 or so clones, about nine tenths seen once. Described time point: baseline pretreatment blood. Treatment denoted: 15 Gy SBRT to primary tumor, nephrectomy 4 weeks later. This material consisted of blood, taken from a patient whose treatment included radiotherapy and nephrectomy. The rearrangement links TRBV6-1 to TRBJ1-5; tentative D call: TRBD1 (6 bases). The sequence derives from a woman in her seventies with renal cell carcinoma. The CDR3 reads CASRRWTDTNQPQHF. CDR3 nucleotide sequence: TGTGCCAGCAGGAGATGGACAGACACGAATCAGCCCCAGCATTTT.